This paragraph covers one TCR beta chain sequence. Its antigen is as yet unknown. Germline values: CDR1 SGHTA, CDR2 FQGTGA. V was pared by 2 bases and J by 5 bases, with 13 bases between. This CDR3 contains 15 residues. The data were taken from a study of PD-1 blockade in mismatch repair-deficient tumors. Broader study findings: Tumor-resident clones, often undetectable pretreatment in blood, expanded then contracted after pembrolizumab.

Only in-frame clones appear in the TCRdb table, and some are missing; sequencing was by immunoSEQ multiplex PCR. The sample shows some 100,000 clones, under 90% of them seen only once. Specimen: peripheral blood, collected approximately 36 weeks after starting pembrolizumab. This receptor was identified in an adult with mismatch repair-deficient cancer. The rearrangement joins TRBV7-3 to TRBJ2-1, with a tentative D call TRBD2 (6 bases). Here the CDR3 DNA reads TGTGCCAGCAGCTTAGGAGGCGGGATGAACAATGAGCAGTTCTTC. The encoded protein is CASSLGGGMNNEQFF.